This T cell receptor (beta chain) derives from a study of post-analysis software for immune sequencing data. General study points: The five TRBV segments detected at higher frequency in patients than in controls included TRBV5-6, TRBV5-1 and TRBV20-1. Normalized Chao1 diversity was significantly lower in multiple sclerosis patients than in controls.

Unique molecular identifiers were carried by the TCR beta cDNA libraries. It was from approximately 0.91 to 9.4 million T cells that approximately 500,000 cDNA molecules came. TCRdb re-called the PCR reads through MiXCR, storing one row per CDR3 protein. The sample holds about 540,000 distinct CDR3 sequences, 34% seen once. About this clonotype: Its specificity is unknown.

Germline CDR1 is SGHTA and CDR2 is FQGNSA. The CDR3 spans 12 residues. V lost 5 bases, J lost 0 bases, and 5 bases lay in between. This chain links TRBV7-2 with TRBJ2-7; the D is unclear. This receptor was identified in a girl aged 2-17 years with multiple sclerosis. Sequencing used blood. The CDR3 is CASSPFSYEQYF. CDR3 nucleotides: TGTGCCAGCAGCCCCTTCTCCTACGAGCAGTACTTC.